Following are 9 T cell receptor beta chains from one sample sequenced in a study of blood T cell repertoires in COVID-19. Sequencing was performed with immunoSEQ multiplex PCR; in TCRdb, only in-frame clones are kept and a portion is missing. This sample has hundreds of thousands of clones, with 87% found just once. The sample consisted of peripheral blood. The receptors shown here come from a man in his sixties who had recovered from COVID-19.

J is TRBJ2-3 and V is TRBV10-2; no clear D. Germline loops: CDR1 WSHSY, CDR2 SAAADI. Trimming cost V 9 bases and J 2 bases, with 9 bases left between them. The CDR3 sequence is 12 residues long. CDR3 amino acids: CASSPNTDTQYF. CDR3 in DNA: TGCGCCAGTAGCCCGAACACAGATACGCAGTATTTT.

The chain couples TRBV18 to TRBJ1-5, with 9 nucleotides matching TRBD1. After removal of 3 bases from V and 1 base from J, the junction contained 4 bases not matched to a gene. This CDR3 has 16 residues. Germline-derived CDR1 and CDR2 are KGHSH and LQKENI. DNA of the CDR3: TGTGCCAGCTCACCTGGGACAGGGAGCAGCAATCAGCCCCAGCATTTT. It encodes CASSPGTGSSNQPQHF.

This clone was picked up one time. The chain has TRBV5-1 and TRBJ2-7, with 9 bases matching TRBD1. This CDR3 is built from 16 residues. Per germline, CDR1 SGHRS and CDR2 YFSETQ. The ends lost 0 bases at V and 0 bases at J; junction bases unmatched: 4. CDR3 nucleotides: TGCGCCAGCAGCTTGGCATGGGGACAGGGCTCCTACGAGCAGTACTTC. It yields the protein CASSLAWGQGSYEQYF.

The V call is TRBV4-3, the J call TRBJ2-1; 9 bases align to TRBD1. Germline V CDR1 and CDR2: LGHNA, YSLEER. CDR3 length: 18 residues. The V gene end was trimmed by 1 base and the J gene end by 2 bases; junction bases not matched to a gene: 9. CDR3 loop: CASSQAPPGQGPYNEQFF. In DNA, the CDR3 is TGCGCCAGCAGCCAAGCACCACCCGGACAGGGGCCCTACAATGAGCAGTTCTTC.

This chain links TRBV19 with TRBJ1-2, with a weak D call TRBD1 (5 bases). This CDR3 is built from 14 residues. Germline lookup yields CDR1 LNHDA and CDR2 SQIVND (reference sequence). With 6 bases removed from V and 5 bases from J, the gap between germline ends came to 16 bases. This chain's CDR3 is CASRRGDGEYGYTF. The CDR3 DNA reads TGTGCCAGTAGGCGGGGCGACGGGGAATATGGCTACACCTTC.

This clone was observed many times. CDR3 nucleotide sequence: TGTGCCAGCAGCTTTTCTTGGCAGGGAGGTATCTATGGCTACACCTTC. Residues: CASSFSWQGGIYGYTF. This chain uses TRBV5-5 with TRBJ1-2; a possible D gene is TRBD1 (5 bases). The CDR3 runs to 16 residues. Germline loops: CDR1 SGHKS, CDR2 YYEKEE (reference sequence). The V end was cut by 2 bases, the J end by 4 bases, with 18 bases between. Together with reference TRBV5-5 and TRBJ1-2, the CDR3 gives the full variable domain: DAGVTQSPTHLIKTRGQQVTLRCSPISGHKSVSWYQQVLGQGPQFIFQYYEKEERGRGNFPDRFSARQFPNYSSELNVNALLLGDSALYLCASSFSWQGGIYGYTFGSGTRLTVV.

The rearrangement links TRBV19 to TRBJ2-4; D not resolved. V was shortened by 9 bases and J by 8 bases, with 11 bases between the two germline ends. This CDR3 region has 11 residues. CDR1 LNHDA and CDR2 SQIVND come from the germline V gene (reference sequence). CDR3 sequence (DNA): TGTGCCAGCCAGACTCGTTACATTCAGTACTTC. This encodes CASQTRYIQYF.

This clone was seen a handful of times. The V call is TRBV5-1, the J call TRBJ1-2; D ambiguous. The germline V and J ends were trimmed by 1 base and 7 bases, with 5 bases remaining between them. The CDR3 runs to 11 residues. Germline assignment: CDR1 SGHRS and CDR2 YFSETQ. In DNA, the CDR3 is TGCGCCAGCAGCTTGCCCGGTGGCTACACCTTC. The encoded protein is CASSLPGGYTF.

The chain uses TRBV5-1 and TRBJ1-2; 7 bases fit TRBD1. Germline V gene lookup returns CDR1 SGHRS and CDR2 YFSETQ. With 2 bases clipped from V and 4 bases from J, the junction kept 8 bases outside the gene matches. The CDR3 is made up of 15 amino acids. In DNA form, the CDR3 reads TGCGCCAGCAGCTTAGACAACAGGGGTTTCTATGGCTACACCTTC. Its translation is CASSLDNRGFYGYTF. Using reference TRBV5-1 and TRBJ1-2 for the parts outside the CDR3, the full variable domain is KAGVTQTPRYLIKTRGQQVTLSCSPISGHRSVSWYQQTPGQGLQFLFEYFSETQRNKGNFPGRFSGRQFSNSRSEMNVSTLELGDSALYLCASSLDNRGFYGYTFGSGTRLTVV.